Below, one T cell receptor beta chain is given with its context. A few counts support this clonotype. This clone's antigen is unknown. Base qualities are missing; no much larger clone stands one base away. CDR1 and CDR2 are read off the germline V gene as SGHDN and FVKESK. V trim: 1 base; J trim: 6 bases; unmatched bases: 12. The cysteine opens and the phenylalanine closes a CDR3 of 17 amino acids. The only DNA kept is the CDR3, 51 bases in frame from the first base. TCR cDNA was synthesized by 5'RACE template switching, through which a universal primer site and unique molecular identifiers were introduced. Priming for cDNA synthesis came from both the TCR alpha and TCR beta constant segments. Library amplification used two PCR steps, and the second PCR step added sample barcodes and sequencing adapters. Libraries were sequenced on Illumina HiSeq 2500 (2x100 bp) or NovaSeq (2x150 bp). In the authors' own workflow: MIGEC handled demultiplexing of reads and collapsing into UMI consensus sequences, while MiXCR performed V(D)J alignment. Vaccine-responding clonotypes were defined with edgeR using replicate PBMC samples, requiring FDR below 0.01 and a log2 fold change above 5 up to day 15. CD4 or CD8 identity was assigned to each bulk clonotype according to whether the clonotype was present at higher abundance in the sequenced CD4 repertoire or the sequenced CD8 repertoire. In TCRdb, the public reads were trimmed at Q25 with fastp and aligned with MiXCR, with productive beta chains retained. Every distinct CDR3 protein forms one entry, paired with its most common genes and DNA. TCRdb's processing, not the authors', yielded these V and J calls. A total of 600,000 to 750,000 distinct CDR3 sequences appear in this sample, approximately 13% of them only once. The top ten hold 15% of the sample.

The treatment or condition label here, explained by the study, means: live attenuated yellow fever vaccine strain. At every blood-draw timepoint, two biological replicates of bulk PBMCs were collected. A standard Ficoll-Paque protocol was used to isolate PBMCs from peripheral blood. TriZol was used to extract RNA from bulk PBMCs, CD4 and CD8 fractions, and dextramer-positive and dextramer-negative fractions. This sample stems from a study of T cells after yellow fever vaccination (dated 2019 in TCRdb). Study-wide context: The SMART-Seq v4 Ultra Low Input RNA kit was used to prepare libraries from fractions with low cell numbers. To follow T-cell clones before and after both primary and booster YFV17D yellow fever vaccination, bulk TCR alpha and beta repertoires underwent longitudinal sequencing. Two healthy male donors made up the cohort, one aged 18 to 30 years and the other aged 30 to 40 years. Blood was drawn at multiple timepoints before and after primary and secondary immunization, with bulk PBMC replicates and cell subsets isolated.

Beyond this particular receptor, the publication reports: FACS-sorted repertoires could contain abundant contaminating clonotypes from the bulk population, so computational filtering was required. Because only two donors were included in the study, the extent to which the findings can be generalized is limited. A small fraction of clonotypes showed up in both the CD4 and CD8 compartments, probably as a result of convergent recombination. The secondary T-cell response was weaker than the primary response but faster, peaking on day 5 instead of day 15. After the booster, most clones that had expanded after primary vaccination were detected again (almost 97% of CD4 and around nine tenths of CD8), suggesting broad maintenance of memory.

The rearranged chain carries TRBV14 and TRBJ1-2, with 9 central nucleotides matching TRBD1. The sequence derives from a man in his thirties or forties who received the YFV17D yellow fever vaccine. Here the sequenced sample was PBMCs, taken on the day of the yellow fever booster vaccination. The nucleotide sequence is TGTGCCAGCAGCCAAGGTGCAGGGGACAGGGAAATGAATGGCTACACCTTC. It is translated as CASSQGAGDREMNGYTF.